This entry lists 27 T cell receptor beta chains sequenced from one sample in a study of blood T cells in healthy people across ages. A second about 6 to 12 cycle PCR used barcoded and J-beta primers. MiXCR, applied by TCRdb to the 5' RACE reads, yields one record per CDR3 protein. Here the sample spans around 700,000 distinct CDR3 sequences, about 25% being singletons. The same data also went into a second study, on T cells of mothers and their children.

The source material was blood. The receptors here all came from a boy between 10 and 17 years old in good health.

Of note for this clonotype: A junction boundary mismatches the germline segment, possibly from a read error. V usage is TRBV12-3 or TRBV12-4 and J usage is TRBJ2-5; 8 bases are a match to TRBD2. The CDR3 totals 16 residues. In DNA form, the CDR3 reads TGTGCCAGCAGTTTAGTATTTAGCGGGGTAGGGGGGACCCAGCACTTC. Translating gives CASSLVFSGVGGTQHF.

CDR3 protein: CASSLTVVEQFF. The CDR3, as DNA: TGTGCCAGCAGCTTGACCGTGGTTGAGCAGTTCTTC. This chain joins TRBV7-9 and TRBJ2-1; unclear D gene. CDR1 is SEHNR and CDR2 is FQNEAQ in the germline V gene (reference sequence). V lost 3 bases and J lost 9, with 9 bases in between. The CDR3 has 12 residues.

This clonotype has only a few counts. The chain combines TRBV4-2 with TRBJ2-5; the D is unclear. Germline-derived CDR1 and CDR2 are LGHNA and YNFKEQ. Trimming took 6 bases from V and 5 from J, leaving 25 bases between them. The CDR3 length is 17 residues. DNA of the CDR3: TGTGCCAGCAGTAAACACTCAATGGACCCTGTTATGGAGACCCAGTACTTC. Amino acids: CASSKHSMDPVMETQYF.

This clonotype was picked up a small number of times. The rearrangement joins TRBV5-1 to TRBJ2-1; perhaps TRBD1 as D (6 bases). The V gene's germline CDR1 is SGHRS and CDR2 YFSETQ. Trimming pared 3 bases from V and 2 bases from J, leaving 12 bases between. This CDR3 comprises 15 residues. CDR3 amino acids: CASSSGKGAYNEQFF. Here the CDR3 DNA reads TGCGCCAGCAGCTCCGGAAAGGGGGCCTACAATGAGCAGTTCTTC.

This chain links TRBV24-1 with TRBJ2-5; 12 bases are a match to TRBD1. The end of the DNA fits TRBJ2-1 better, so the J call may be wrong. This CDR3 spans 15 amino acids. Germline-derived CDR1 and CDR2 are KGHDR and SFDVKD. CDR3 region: CATRTGTGGSGEQFF. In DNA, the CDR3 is TGTGCCACCAGAACCGGGACAGGGGGCTCAGGTGAGCAGTTCTTC.

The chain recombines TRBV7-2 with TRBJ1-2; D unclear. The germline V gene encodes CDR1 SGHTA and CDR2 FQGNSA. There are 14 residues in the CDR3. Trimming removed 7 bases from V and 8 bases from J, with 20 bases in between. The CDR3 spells CASNSPWGWEGYTF. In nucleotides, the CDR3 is TGTGCCAGCAACTCCCCCTGGGGATGGGAAGGCTACACCTTC.

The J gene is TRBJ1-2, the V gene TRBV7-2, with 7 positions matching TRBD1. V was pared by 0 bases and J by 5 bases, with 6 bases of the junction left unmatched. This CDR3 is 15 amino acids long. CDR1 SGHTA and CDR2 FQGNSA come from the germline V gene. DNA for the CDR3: TGTGCCAGCAGCTTAGCGGACGACAGGGTTTATGGCTACACCTTC. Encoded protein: CASSLADDRVYGYTF.

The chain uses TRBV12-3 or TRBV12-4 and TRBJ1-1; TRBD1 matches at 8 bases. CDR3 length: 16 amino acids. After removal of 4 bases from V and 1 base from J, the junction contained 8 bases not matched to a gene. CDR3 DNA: TGTGCCAGCAGTTCACCTTACAGGGGGGCGAACACTGAAGCTTTCTTT. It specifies CASSSPYRGANTEAFF.

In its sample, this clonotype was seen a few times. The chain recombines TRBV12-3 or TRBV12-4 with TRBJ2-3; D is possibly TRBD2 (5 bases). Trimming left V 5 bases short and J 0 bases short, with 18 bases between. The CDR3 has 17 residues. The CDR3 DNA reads TGTGCCAGCAGTCAGAAAGTTGGGCGGACTAGCACAGATACGCAGTATTTT. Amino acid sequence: CASSQKVGRTSTDTQYF.

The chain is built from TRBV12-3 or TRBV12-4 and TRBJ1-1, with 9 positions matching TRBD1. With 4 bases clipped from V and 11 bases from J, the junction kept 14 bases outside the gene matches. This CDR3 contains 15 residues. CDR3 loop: CASSSNRGLSKVAFF. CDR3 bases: TGTGCCAGCAGTTCCAACAGGGGGCTTTCCAAAGTTGCTTTCTTT.

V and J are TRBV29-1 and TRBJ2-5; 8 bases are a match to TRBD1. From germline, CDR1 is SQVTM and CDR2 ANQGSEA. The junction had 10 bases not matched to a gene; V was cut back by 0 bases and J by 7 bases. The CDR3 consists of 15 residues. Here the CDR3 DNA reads TGCAGCGTTGAAGAGAGCGGACAGGGTGAAGTGACCCAGTACTTC. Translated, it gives CSVEESGQGEVTQYF. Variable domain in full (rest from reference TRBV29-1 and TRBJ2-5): SAVISQKPSRDICQRGTSLTIQCQVDSQVTMMFWYRQQPGQSLTLIATANQGSEATYESGFVIDKFPISRPNLTFSTLTVSNMSPEDSSIYLCSVEESGQGEVTQYFGPGTRLLVL.

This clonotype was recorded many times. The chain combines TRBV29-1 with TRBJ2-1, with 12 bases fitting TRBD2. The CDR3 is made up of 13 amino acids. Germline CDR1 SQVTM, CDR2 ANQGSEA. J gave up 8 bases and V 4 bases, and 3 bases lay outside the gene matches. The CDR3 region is CSVGLAGAYEQFF. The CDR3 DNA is TGCAGCGTTGGACTAGCGGGAGCCTATGAGCAGTTCTTC.

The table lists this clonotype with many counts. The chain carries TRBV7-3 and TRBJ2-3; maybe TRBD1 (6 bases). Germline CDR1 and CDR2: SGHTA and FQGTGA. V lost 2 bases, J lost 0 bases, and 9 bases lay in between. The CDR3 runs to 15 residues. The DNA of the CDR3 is TGTGCCAGCAGCTTATCGGGACAAAGCACAGATACGCAGTATTTT. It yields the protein CASSLSGQSTDTQYF.

The CDR3 nucleotides are TGTGCCAGCAGCCCCCTTTCGAGCTCACACCTTGGGGCCCAGTACTTC. Translation: CASSPLSSSHLGAQYF. This rearrangement joins TRBV7-2 to TRBJ2-5; no clear D gene. Trimming pared 5 bases from V and 9 bases from J, leaving 25 bases between. CDR1 SGHTA and CDR2 FQGNSA come from the germline V gene. The CDR3 spans 16 residues.

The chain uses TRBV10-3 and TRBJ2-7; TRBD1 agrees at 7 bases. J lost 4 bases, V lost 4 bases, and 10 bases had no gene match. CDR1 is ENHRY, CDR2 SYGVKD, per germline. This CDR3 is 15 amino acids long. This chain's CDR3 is CAISGDSLNPYEQYF. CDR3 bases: TGTGCCATCAGTGGGGACAGCCTTAACCCATACGAGCAGTACTTC.

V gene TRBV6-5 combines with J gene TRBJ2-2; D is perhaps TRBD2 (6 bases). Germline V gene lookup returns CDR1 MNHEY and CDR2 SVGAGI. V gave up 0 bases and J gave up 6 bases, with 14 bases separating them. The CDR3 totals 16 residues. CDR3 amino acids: CASSYSDRGRSGELFF. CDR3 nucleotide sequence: TGTGCCAGCAGTTACTCGGACCGGGGGAGATCCGGGGAGCTGTTTTTT.

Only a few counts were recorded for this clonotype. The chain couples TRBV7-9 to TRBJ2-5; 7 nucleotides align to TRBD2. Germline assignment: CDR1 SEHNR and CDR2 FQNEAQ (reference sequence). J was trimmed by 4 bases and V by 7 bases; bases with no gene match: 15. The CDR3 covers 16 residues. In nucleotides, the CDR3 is TGTGCCAGCATCTTTTCCCCGTGGGAGCGGGGAGAGACCCAGTACTTC. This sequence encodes CASIFSPWERGETQYF.

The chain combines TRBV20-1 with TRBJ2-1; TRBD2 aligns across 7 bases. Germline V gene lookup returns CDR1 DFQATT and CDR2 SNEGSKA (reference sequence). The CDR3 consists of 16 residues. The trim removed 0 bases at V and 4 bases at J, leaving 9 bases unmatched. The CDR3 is CSARDHRLAGYNEQFF. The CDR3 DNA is TGCAGTGCTAGAGATCACAGACTAGCTGGATACAATGAGCAGTTCTTC.

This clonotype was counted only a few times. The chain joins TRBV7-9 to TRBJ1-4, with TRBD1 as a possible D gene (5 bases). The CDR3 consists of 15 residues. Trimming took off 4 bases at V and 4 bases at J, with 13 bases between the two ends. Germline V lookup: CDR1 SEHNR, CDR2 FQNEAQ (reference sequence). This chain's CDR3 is CASSSKGTLNEKLFF. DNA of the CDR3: TGTGCCAGCAGCTCAAAGGGGACCCTTAATGAAAAACTGTTTTTT.

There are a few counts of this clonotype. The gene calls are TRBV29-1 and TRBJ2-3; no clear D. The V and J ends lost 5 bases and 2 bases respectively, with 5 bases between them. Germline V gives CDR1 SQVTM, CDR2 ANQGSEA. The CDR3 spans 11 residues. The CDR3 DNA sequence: TGCAGCGTTCGCTTCACAGATACGCAGTATTTT. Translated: CSVRFTDTQYF.

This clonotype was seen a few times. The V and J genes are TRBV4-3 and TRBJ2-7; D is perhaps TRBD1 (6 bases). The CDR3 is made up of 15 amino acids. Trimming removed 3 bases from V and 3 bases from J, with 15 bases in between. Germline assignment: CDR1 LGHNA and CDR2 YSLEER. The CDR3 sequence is CASSQYVRDNYEQYF. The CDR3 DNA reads TGCGCCAGCAGCCAGTACGTCCGGGACAACTACGAGCAGTACTTC.

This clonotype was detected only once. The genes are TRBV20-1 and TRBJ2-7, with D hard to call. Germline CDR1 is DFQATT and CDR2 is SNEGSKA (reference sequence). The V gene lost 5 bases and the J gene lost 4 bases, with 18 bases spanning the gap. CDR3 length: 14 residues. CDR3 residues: CSALLGSRAYEQYF. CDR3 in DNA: TGCAGTGCTCTACTGGGTAGTAGGGCGTACGAGCAGTACTTC.

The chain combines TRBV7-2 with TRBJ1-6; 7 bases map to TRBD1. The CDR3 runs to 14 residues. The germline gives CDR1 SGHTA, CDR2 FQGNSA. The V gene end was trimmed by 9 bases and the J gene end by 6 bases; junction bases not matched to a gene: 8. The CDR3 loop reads CASRRPGGNSPLHF. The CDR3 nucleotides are TGTGCCAGTAGGAGGCCAGGGGGTAATTCACCCCTCCACTTT.

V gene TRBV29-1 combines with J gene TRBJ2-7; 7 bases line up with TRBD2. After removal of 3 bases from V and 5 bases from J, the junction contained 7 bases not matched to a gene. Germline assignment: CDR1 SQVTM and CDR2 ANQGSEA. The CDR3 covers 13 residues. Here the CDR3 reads CSVERLASNEQYF. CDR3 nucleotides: TGCAGCGTTGAGAGACTAGCATCCAACGAGCAGTACTTC.

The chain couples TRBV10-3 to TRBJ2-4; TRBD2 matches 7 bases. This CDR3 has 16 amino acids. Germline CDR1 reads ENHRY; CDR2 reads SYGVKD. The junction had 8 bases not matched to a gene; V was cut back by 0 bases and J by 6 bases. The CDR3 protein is CAISESVGGRGNIQYF. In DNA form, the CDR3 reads TGTGCCATCAGTGAGTCGGTGGGGGGGAGAGGAAACATTCAGTACTTC.

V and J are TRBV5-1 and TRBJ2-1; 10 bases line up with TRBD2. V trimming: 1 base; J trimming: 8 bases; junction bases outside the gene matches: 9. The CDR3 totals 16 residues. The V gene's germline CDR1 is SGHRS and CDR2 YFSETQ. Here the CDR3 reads CASSLLGLAREDEQFF. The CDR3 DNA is TGCGCCAGCAGCTTGTTGGGACTAGCGCGCGAGGATGAGCAGTTCTTC.

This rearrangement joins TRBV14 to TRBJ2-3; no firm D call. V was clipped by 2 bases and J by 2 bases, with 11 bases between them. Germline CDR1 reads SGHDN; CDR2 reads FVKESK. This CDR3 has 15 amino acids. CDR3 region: CASSQYQFVTDTQYF. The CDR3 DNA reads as TGTGCCAGCAGCCAATACCAGTTTGTCACAGATACGCAGTATTTT.